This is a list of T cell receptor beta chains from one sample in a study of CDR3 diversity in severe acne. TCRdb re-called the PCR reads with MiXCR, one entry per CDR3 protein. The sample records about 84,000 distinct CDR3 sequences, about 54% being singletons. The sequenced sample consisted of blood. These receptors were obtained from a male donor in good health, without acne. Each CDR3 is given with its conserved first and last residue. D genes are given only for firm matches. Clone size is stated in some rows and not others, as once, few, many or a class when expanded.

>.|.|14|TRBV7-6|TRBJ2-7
CASSRGTEYYEQYF
TGTGCCAGCAGCAGGGGAACTGAATACTACGAGCAGTACTTC
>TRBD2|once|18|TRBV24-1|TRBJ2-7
CATSEAGLAEASSYEQYF
TGTGCCACCAGTGAGGCGGGACTAGCGGAGGCGAGCTCCTACGAGCAGTACTTC
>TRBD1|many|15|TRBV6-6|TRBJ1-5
CASISGQGGSQPQHF
TGTGCCAGCATTTCGGGACAGGGAGGTTCTCAGCCCCAGCATTTT
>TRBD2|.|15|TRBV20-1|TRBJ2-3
CSANLLAGASPTQYF
TGCAGTGCAAACCTACTAGCGGGGGCGTCCCCTACGCAGTATTTT
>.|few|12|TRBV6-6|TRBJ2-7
CASSSRMDEQYF
TGTGCCAGCAGCTCAAGGATGGACGAGCAGTACTTC
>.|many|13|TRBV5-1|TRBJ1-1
CASSLDMNTEAFF
TGCGCCAGCAGCTTGGACATGAACACTGAAGCTTTCTTT
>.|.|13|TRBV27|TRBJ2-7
CAGSSLGLYERYF
TGTGCCGGCAGTTCCCTAGGCCTCTACGAGCGGTACTTC
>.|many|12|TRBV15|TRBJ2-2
CATSRNTGELFF
TGTGCCACCAGCAGAAACACCGGGGAGCTGTTTTTT
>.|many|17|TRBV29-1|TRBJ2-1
CSVVRDSYFSLYNEQFF
TGCAGCGTTGTAAGGGACTCCTATTTTTCACTGTACAATGAGCAGTTCTTC
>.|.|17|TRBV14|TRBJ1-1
CASSQDTPVLRGTEAFF
TGTGCCAGTAGCCAAGATACGCCCGTCCTCAGGGGCACTGAAGCTTTCTTT
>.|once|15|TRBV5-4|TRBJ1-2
CASSLALGDQGGYTF
TGTGCCAGCAGCTTGGCCCTGGGGGACCAAGGGGGCTACACCTTC
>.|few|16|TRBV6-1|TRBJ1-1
CASSGLPAPTATEAFF
TGTGCCAGCAGTGGGCTGCCAGCGCCCACCGCCACTGAAGCTTTCTTT
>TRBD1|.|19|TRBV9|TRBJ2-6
CASSVPSHATGTGANVLTF
TGTGCCAGCAGCGTACCCTCCCACGCGACAGGGACTGGGGCCAACGTCCTGACTTTC
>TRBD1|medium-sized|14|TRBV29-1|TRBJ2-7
CSAKPGTGGDEQYF
TGCAGCGCCAAACCCGGGACAGGGGGAGACGAGCAGTACTTC
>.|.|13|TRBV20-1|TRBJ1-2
CSPKAPGLGGYTF
TGCAGTCCTAAAGCCCCCGGATTGGGCGGCTACACCTTC
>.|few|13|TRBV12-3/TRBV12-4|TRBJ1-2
CASSWRTAYGYTF
TGTGCCAGCAGTTGGAGGACGGCCTATGGCTACACCTTC
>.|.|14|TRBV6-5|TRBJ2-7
CASSYSGRPCEQYF
TGCGCCAGCAGTTACTCGGGCCGACCCTGCGAGCAGTACTTC
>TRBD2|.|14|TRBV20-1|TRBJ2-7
CSAHLAGGTYEQYF
TGCAGTGCTCACCTAGCGGGAGGTACCTACGAGCAGTACTTC
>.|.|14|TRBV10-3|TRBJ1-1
CAISESAALREAFF
TGTGCCATCAGTGAGTCGGCGGCTTTAAGGGAGGCTTTCTTT
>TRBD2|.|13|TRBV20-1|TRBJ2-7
CSALAGRSYEQYF
TGCAGTGCCTTAGCGGGCCGCTCCTACGAGCAGTACTTC
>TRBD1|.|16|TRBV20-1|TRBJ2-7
CSARDQSGTGSHEQYF
TGCAGTGCTAGAGATCAATCCGGGACAGGGAGCCACGAGCAGTACTTC
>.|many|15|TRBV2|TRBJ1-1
CASSEELGRDTEAFF
TGTGCCAGCAGTGAAGAACTAGGGCGGGACACTGAAGCTTTCTTT
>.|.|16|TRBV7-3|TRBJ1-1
CASSPEPRGLNTEAFF
TGTGCCAGCAGCCCGGAGCCACGGGGGCTGAACACTGAAGCTTTCTTT
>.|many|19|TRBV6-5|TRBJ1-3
CASSYSRGVGAGGGNTIYF
TGTGCCAGCAGTTACTCGAGGGGTGTAGGGGCGGGTGGTGGAAACACCATATATTTT
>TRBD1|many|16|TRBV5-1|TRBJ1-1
CASSLTGQGVVTEAFF
TGCGCCAGCAGCTTGACAGGACAGGGGGTGGTCACTGAAGCTTTCTTT
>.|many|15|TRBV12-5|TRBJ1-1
CASGLKVAPNTEAFF
TGTGCTAGTGGTTTGAAGGTGGCACCGAACACTGAAGCTTTCTTT
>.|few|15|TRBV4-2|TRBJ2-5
CASSRQRAREETQYF
TGTGCCAGCAGCCGCCAACGGGCTAGAGAGGAGACCCAGTACTTC
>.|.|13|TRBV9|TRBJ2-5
CASSVPGDQTQYF
TGTGCCAGCAGCGTACCGGGGGACCAGACCCAGTACTTC
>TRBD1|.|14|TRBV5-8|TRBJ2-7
CASSFGDSYYEQYF
TGTGCCAGCAGCTTTGGGGACAGTTACTACGAGCAGTACTTC
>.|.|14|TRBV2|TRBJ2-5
CASSYLRLEETQYF
TGTGCCAGCAGTTACCTCCGACTAGAAGAGACCCAGTACTTC
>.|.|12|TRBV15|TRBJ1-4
CATSSRNEKLFF
TGTGCCACCAGCAGCCGTAATGAAAAACTGTTTTTT
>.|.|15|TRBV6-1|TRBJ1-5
CASSYSPANNQPQHF
TGTGCCAGCAGTTACTCGCCCGCGAATAATCAGCCCCAGCATTTT
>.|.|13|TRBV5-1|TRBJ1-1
CASSGQYGTEAFF
TGCGCCAGCAGCGGACAGTACGGCACTGAAGCTTTCTTT
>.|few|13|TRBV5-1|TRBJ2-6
CASSPGGANVLTF
TGCGCCAGTTCCCCTGGAGGGGCCAACGTCCTGACTTTC
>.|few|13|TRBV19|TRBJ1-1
CASSQLLNTEAFF
TGTGCCAGTAGTCAGCTTCTGAACACTGAAGCTTTCTTT
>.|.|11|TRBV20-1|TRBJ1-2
CTCLGTWGYTF
TGCACCTGCTTGGGAACGTGGGGCTACACCTTC
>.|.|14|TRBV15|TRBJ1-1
CATSSRGEGTEAFF
TGTGCCACCAGCTCTCGGGGGGAAGGCACTGAAGCTTTCTTT
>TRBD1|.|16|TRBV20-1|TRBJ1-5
CSARDRGEWYNQPQHF
TGCAGTGCCCGGGACAGGGGGGAGTGGTACAATCAGCCCCAGCATTTT
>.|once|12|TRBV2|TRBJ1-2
CASSGTVVTYTF
TGTGCCAGCAGCGGGACTGTGGTTACCTACACCTTC
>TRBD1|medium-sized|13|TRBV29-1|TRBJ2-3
CSVDRASTDTQYF
TGCAGCGTGGACAGGGCGAGCACAGATACGCAGTATTTT
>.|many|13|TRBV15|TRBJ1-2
CATRKQGSDGYTF
TGTGCCACCAGAAAGCAGGGATCGGATGGCTACACCTTC
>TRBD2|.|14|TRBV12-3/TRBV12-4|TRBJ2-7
CASRGLAGVYEQYF
TGTGCCAGCAGAGGACTAGCGGGGGTCTACGAGCAGTACTTC
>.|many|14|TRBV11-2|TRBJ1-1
CASSPGRPIAEAFF
TGTGCCAGCAGCCCCGGACGGCCAATTGCTGAAGCTTTCTTT
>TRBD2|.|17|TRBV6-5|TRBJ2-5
CASSYSRGLAGPETQYF
TGTGCCAGCAGTTACTCGAGGGGCCTAGCGGGACCGGAGACCCAGTACTTC
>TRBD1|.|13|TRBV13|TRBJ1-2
CASSLTTGEGYTF
TGTGCCAGCAGCCTAACGACAGGGGAAGGCTACACCTTC
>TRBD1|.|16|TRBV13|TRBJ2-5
CASSLGQGPNQPQQYF
TGTGCCAGCAGCTTAGGACAGGGGCCTAATCAGCCCCAGCAGTACTTC
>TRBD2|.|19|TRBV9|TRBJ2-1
CASSVGASGRRGAYNEQFF
TGTGCCAGCAGCGTAGGAGCTAGCGGGAGACGGGGCGCCTACAATGAGCAGTTCTTC
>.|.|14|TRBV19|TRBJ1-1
CANSISWGQDKALF
TGTGCCAATAGTATCTCTTGGGGGCAGGATAAAGCTCTCTTT
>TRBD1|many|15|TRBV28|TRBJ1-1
CASTWTGGLNTEAFF
TGTGCCAGCACCTGGACAGGGGGCTTGAACACTGAAGCTTTCTTT
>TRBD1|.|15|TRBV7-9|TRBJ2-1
CASSWDRDRDNEQFF
TGTGCCAGCAGCTGGGACCGGGACAGGGACAATGAGCAGTTCTTC
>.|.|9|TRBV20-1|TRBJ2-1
CSTINEQFF
TGCAGCACCATCAATGAGCAGTTCTTC
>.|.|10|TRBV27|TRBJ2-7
CASGGDEQYF
TGTGCCAGCGGGGGCGACGAGCAGTACTTC
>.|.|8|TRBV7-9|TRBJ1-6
CASSFFHF
TGTGCCAGCAGCTTCTTCCACTTT
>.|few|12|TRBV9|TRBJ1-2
CASSNRDYGYTF
TGTGCCAGCAGCAACAGGGACTATGGCTACACCTTC
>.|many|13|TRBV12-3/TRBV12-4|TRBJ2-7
CASSLGQDYEQYF
TGTGCCAGCAGTTTAGGCCAGGACTACGAGCAGTACTTC
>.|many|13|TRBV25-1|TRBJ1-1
CASSESARAEAFF
TGTGCCAGCAGTGAGTCCGCGAGGGCTGAAGCTTTCTTT